Given below is one TCR beta chain in context. Assay used: immunoSEQ multiplex PCR; TCRdb lists only in-frame clones, some missing. Counted here are over 250,000 clones, around 90% occurring once; the ten biggest clones make up about a tenth. This record belongs to a study of blood T cell repertoires in COVID-19. Germline V lookup: CDR1 LNHDA, CDR2 SQIVND (reference sequence). The trim removed 9 bases at V and 3 bases at J, leaving 5 bases unmatched. This CDR3 has 13 amino acids. The rearrangement uses TRBV19 and TRBJ1-2; 9 nucleotides agree with TRBD1. The sample consisted of peripheral blood. This clonotype was sampled from a woman aged 65 to 85 with COVID-19, enrolled during active disease. The CDR3 is CASSRDRDYGYTF. The CDR3 nucleotides read TGTGCCAGCAGCCGGGACAGGGACTATGGCTACACCTTC. The entire variable domain, with the rest obtained from reference TRBV19 and TRBJ1-2, is as follows: DGGITQSPKYLFRKEGQNVTLSCEQNLNHDAMYWYRQDPGQGLRLIYYSQIVNDFQKGDIAEGYSVSREKKESFPLTVTSAQKNPTAFYLCASSRDRDYGYTFGSGTRLTVV.